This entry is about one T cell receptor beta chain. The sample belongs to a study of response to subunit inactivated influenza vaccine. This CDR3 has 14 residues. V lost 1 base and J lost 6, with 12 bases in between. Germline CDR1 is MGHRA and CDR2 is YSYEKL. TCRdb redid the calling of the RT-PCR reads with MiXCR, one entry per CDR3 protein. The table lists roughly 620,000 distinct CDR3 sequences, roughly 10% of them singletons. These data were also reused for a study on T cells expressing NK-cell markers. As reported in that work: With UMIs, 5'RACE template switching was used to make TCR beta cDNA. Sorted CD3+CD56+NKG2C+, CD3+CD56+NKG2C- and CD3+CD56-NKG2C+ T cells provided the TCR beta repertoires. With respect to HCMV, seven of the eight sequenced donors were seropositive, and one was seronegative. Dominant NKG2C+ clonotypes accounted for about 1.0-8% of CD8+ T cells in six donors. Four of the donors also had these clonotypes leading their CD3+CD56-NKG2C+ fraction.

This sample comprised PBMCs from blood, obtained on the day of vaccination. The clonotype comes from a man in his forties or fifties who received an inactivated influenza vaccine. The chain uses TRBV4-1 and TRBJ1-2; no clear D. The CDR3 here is CASSQVSDFDGYTF. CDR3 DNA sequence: TGCGCCAGCAGCCAAGTATCGGATTTCGATGGCTACACCTTC.